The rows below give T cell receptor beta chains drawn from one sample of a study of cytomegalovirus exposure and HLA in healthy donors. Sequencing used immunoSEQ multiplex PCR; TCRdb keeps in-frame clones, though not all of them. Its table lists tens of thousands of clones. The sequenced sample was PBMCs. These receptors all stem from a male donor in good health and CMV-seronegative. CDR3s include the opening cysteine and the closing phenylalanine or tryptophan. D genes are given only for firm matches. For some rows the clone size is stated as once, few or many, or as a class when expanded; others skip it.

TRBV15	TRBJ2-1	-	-	CATSRGGSGGLNEQFF	TGTGCCACCAGCAGAGGGGGATCGGGGGGCCTTAATGAGCAGTTCTTC
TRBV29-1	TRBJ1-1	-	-	CSVQQGSGAEAFF	TGCAGCGTTCAACAAGGCTCGGGTGCTGAAGCCTTCTTT
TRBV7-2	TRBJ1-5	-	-	CASSFDQGNQPQHF	TGTGCCAGCAGCTTCGACCAGGGAAATCAGCCCCAGCATTTT
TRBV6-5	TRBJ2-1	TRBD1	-	CASSYSTGQGEQFF	TGTGCCAGCAGTTACTCGACAGGGCAGGGTGAGCAGTTCTTC
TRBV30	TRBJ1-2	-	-	CAWSVWSGRGYTF	TGTGCCTGGAGTGTCTGGTCCGGGAGGGGCTACACCTTC
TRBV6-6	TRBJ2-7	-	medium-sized	CASSDAGIYEQYF	TGTGCCAGCAGTGACGCGGGGATCTACGAGCAGTACTTC
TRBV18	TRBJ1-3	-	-	CASSPLADSGNTIYF	TGTGCCAGCTCACCGCTGGCCGACTCTGGAAACACCATATATTTT
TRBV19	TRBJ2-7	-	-	CASSRTMRVYEQYF	TGTGCCAGTAGTAGGACTATGCGGGTCTACGAGCAGTACTTC
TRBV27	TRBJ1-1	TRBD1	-	CASRLYRGATEAFF	TGTGCCAGCAGATTATACAGGGGAGCGACTGAAGCTTTCTTT
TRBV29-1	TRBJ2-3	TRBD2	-	CSARLAGSSFTDTQYF	TGCAGCGCCAGACTAGCGGGGTCCTCCTTCACAGATACGCAGTATTTT
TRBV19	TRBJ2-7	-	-	CASSTPGAAEQYF	TGTGCCAGTAGTACCCCGGGAGCGGCCGAGCAGTACTTC
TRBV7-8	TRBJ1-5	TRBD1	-	CASSSGTGAYSNQPQHF	TGTGCCAGCAGCTCGGGAACAGGGGCCTATAGCAATCAGCCCCAGCATTTT
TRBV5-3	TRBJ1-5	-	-	CARSLVSANWAERQPQHF	TGTGCCAGAAGCTTGGTAAGTGCCAACTGGGCTGAACGTCAGCCCCAGCATTTT
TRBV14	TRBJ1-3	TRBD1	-	CASSWNHRGIGNTIYF	TGTGCCAGCAGTTGGAATCACAGGGGCATTGGAAACACCATATATTTT
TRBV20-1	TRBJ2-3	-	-	CSVNSEDTQYF	TGCAGTGTCAACTCGGAGGATACGCAGTATTTT
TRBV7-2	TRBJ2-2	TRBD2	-	CASSLGEAGGPTELFF	TGTGCCAGCAGCTTAGGGGAAGCGGGAGGGCCGACGGAGCTGTTTTTT
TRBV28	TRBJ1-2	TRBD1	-	CASSFGQGIHGYTF	TGTGCCAGCAGTTTCGGACAGGGCATTCATGGCTACACCTTC
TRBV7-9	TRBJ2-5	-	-	CASSPRTTRKQETQYF	TGTGCCAGCAGCCCGAGGACCACTAGGAAACAAGAGACCCAGTACTTC
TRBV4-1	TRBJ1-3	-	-	CASSQPGVRNTIYF	TGCGCCAGCAGCCAGCCAGGGGTAAGAAACACCATATATTTT
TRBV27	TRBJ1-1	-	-	CASSFRRGLGTEAFF	TGTGCCAGCAGTTTTAGAAGGGGTTTGGGCACTGAAGCTTTCTTT
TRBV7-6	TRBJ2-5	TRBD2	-	CASSLYRPYTSGRQETQYF	TGTGCCAGCAGCTTATATAGGCCCTACACTAGCGGGAGACAAGAGACCCAGTACTTC
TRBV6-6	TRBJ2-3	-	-	CASSPKFEGTDTQYF	TGTGCCAGCAGTCCCAAGTTCGAGGGCACAGATACGCAGTATTTT
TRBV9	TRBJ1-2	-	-	CASSPVTLSYGYTF	TGTGCCAGCAGCCCTGTGACATTATCTTATGGCTACACCTTC
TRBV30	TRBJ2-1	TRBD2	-	CAWDQTSGADNEQFF	TGTGCCTGGGACCAGACTAGCGGAGCCGACAATGAGCAGTTCTTC
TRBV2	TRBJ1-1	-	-	CVFTGLMNTEAFF	TGTGTCTTTACGGGTCTTATGAACACTGAAGCTTTCTTT
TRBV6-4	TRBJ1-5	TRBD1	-	CASSLGQGRWGNQPQHF	TGTGCCAGCAGCCTCGGACAGGGAAGATGGGGAAATCAGCCCCAGCATTTT
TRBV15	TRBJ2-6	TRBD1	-	CATSGQGVMTGANVLTF	TGTGCCACCAGCGGACAGGGGGTCATGACTGGGGCCAACGTCCTGACTTTC
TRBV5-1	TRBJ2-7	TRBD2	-	CASSLGLLAANHEQYF	TGCGCCAGCAGCTTGGGGTTACTAGCGGCCAACCACGAGCAGTACTTC
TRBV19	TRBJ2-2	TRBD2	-	CASSLAGGNTGELFF	TGTGCCAGTAGTTTAGCGGGAGGGAACACCGGGGAGCTGTTTTTT
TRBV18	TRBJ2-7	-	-	CASSPDRNHEQYF	TGTGCCAGCTCGCCAGACAGGAACCACGAGCAGTACTTC
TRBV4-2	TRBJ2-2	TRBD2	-	CASSQEPGGRAIGTGELFF	TGTGCCAGCAGCCAAGAACCTGGCGGGAGGGCAATTGGGACCGGGGAGCTGTTTTTT
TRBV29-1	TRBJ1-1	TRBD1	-	CSALTGLNTEAFF	TGCAGCGCCTTGACAGGGCTGAACACTGAAGCTTTCTTT
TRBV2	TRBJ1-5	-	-	CGSGEESNQPQHF	TGTGGGAGTGGGGAGGAAAGCAATCAGCCCCAGCATTTT
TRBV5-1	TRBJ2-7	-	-	CASSFAGGYEQYF	TGCGCCAGCAGTTTCGCAGGGGGGTACGAGCAGTACTTC
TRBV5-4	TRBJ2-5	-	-	CASSRAPGLDETQYF	TGTGCCAGCAGCCGGGCCCCGGGACTGGACGAGACCCAGTACTTC
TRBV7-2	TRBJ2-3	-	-	CASSSSRAADTQYF	TGTGCCAGCAGCTCCTCCCGAGCGGCAGATACGCAGTATTTT
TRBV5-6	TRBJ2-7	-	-	CASSLRGYPNYEQYF	TGTGCCAGCAGCTTGAGGGGCTACCCCAACTACGAGCAGTACTTC
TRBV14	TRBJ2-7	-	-	CASSQEWGTHSYEQYF	TGTGCCAGCAGCCAAGAGTGGGGGACTCACTCCTACGAGCAGTACTTC
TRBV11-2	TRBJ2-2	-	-	CASRQSGQNTGELFF	TGTGCCAGCAGACAAAGCGGGCAGAACACCGGGGAGCTGTTTTTT
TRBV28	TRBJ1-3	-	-	CASSLYSRVGNTIYF	TGTGCCAGCAGTTTATATTCCAGGGTAGGCAACACCATATATTTT
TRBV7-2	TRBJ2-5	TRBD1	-	CASSLGSGQGLKTQYF	TGTGCCAGCAGCTTAGGATCGGGACAGGGGTTAAAGACCCAGTACTTC
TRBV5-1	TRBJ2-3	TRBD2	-	CASSLAGTSGSSWVDTQYF	TGCGCCAGCAGCTTGGCTGGGACTAGCGGGAGTTCTTGGGTAGATACGCAGTATTTT
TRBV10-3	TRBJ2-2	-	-	CAISVRDASPNTGELFF	TGTGCCATCAGTGTGCGTGATGCGAGCCCGAACACCGGGGAGCTGTTTTTT
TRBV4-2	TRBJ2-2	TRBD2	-	CASSRDPTRGGYTGELFF	TGTGCCAGCAGCCGCGACCCTACGCGGGGGGGGTACACCGGGGAGCTGTTTTTT
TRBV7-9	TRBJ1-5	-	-	CASSFDTLNQPQHF	TGTGCCAGCAGTTTCGACACCCTCAATCAGCCCCAGCATTTT
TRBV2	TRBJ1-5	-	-	CASSEQATGNQPQHF	TGTGCCAGCAGTGAACAGGCCACGGGCAATCAGCCCCAGCATTTT
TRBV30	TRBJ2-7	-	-	CAWSGGTGRTYEQYF	TGTGCCTGGAGTGGCGGAACAGGACGGACCTACGAGCAGTACTTC
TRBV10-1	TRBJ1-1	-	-	CASRYFYRNTEAFF	TGCGCCAGCAGATACTTTTACAGGAACACTGAAGCTTTCTTT
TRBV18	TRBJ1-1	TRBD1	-	CASSPGQQNTEAFF	TGTGCCAGCTCACCGGGACAGCAAAACACTGAAGCTTTCTTT
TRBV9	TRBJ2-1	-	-	CASSVRGSSSSYNEQFF	TGTGCCAGCAGCGTACGCGGCTCGTCGAGCTCCTACAATGAGCAGTTCTTC
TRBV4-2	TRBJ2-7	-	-	CASSQASSSYEQYF	TGTGCCAGCAGCCAAGCGAGTAGCTCCTACGAGCAGTACTTC
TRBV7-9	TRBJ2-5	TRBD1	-	CASSSGTGAETQYF	TGTGCCAGCAGTTCCGGGACAGGGGCAGAGACCCAGTACTTC
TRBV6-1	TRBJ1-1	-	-	CASSEALRGNTEAFF	TGTGCCAGCAGTGAAGCCCTAAGGGGGAACACTGAAGCTTTCTTT
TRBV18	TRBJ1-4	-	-	CASSPPDRLNEKLFF	TGTGCCAGCTCACCACCGGACAGACTAAATGAAAAACTGTTTTTT
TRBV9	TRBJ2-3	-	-	CASSVGGSASTDTQYF	TGTGCCAGCAGCGTAGGGGGCAGCGCTAGCACAGATACGCAGTATTTT